This T cell receptor beta chain is from a study of beta chain features in type 1 diabetes. Study results and limitations: High-TCR-expressing cells could be over-represented by cDNA sequencing. Type 1 diabetes patients had moderately but significantly shorter TCRB CDR3s in all four CD4+ subsets.

Of note for this clone: Antigen specificity is unknown.

Isolated RNA was reverse transcribed in full, so expressed TCRB transcripts were sequenced. TCRdb's copy holds only in-frame clones and misses some; the assay was immunoSEQ multiplex PCR. The sample includes under 850,000 clones, over 10% of them seen just once. V lost 6 bases and J lost 3, with 14 bases in between. Germline lookup yields CDR1 KGHSH and CDR2 LQKENI. The CDR3 is 14 amino acids. The genes are TRBV18 and TRBJ1-1; tentative D call: TRBD1 (5 bases). This clonotype originated in a man between 18 and 35 years old with type 1 diabetes. What was sequenced was naive CD4+ T cells from blood. For the CDR3, the DNA is TGTGCCAGCTCCTCGACAGATTGGGACACTGAAGCTTTCTTT. Its translation is CASSSTDWDTEAFF. The full variable domain, rest sourced from reference TRBV18 and TRBJ1-1, is NAGVMQNPRHLVRRRGQEARLRCSPMKGHSHVYWYRQLPEEGLKFMVYLQKENIIDESGMPKERFSAEFPKEGPSILRIQQVVRGDSAAYFCASSSTDWDTEAFFGQGTRLTVV.